Each of the 20 T cell receptor beta chains below was sequenced from the same sample in a study of shared clonotypes between healthy human individuals. Clones were sequenced by immunoSEQ multiplex PCR, and TCRdb holds only the in-frame ones, with some missing. This sample carries millions of clones, 85% to 95% of them seen once, and the ten largest clones take about 0.37%. The specimen was naive CD4+ T cells from PBMCs. Subset specified: CD45RA+ positively selected. These TCRs come from a man aged 18 to 29 in good health. Some clones in this sample may be carry-over from other donors' samples.

The chain couples TRBV5-1 to TRBJ2-7; D gene unclear. Germline loops: CDR1 SGHRS, CDR2 YFSETQ. The CDR3 extends over 14 amino acids. Trimming took 3 bases from V and 1 from J, leaving 11 bases between them. CDR3 in amino acids: CASSSRSGSYEQYF. The CDR3, as DNA: TGCGCCAGCAGCTCGCGATCTGGGTCCTACGAGCAGTACTTC.

The chain employs TRBV5-1 and TRBJ2-5; possibly TRBD2 for D (6 bases). The germline gives CDR1 SGHRS, CDR2 YFSETQ. The CDR3 runs to 16 residues. V lost 1 base and J lost 1, with 14 bases in between. CDR3 protein: CASSLFRESGQETQYF. The DNA for the CDR3 is TGCGCCAGCAGCTTGTTTCGGGAGTCGGGCCAAGAGACCCAGTACTTC.

This rearrangement joins TRBV2 to TRBJ2-5, with 13 bases identical to TRBD2. The CDR3 loop spans 16 amino acids. V was pared by 4 bases and J by 3 bases, with 5 bases of the junction left unmatched. Germline-derived CDR1 and CDR2 are SNHLY and FYNNEI. The CDR3 DNA reads TGTGCCAGCAGTGCTCCGGGACTAGCGGGAAAAGAGACCCAGTACTTC. As protein: CASSAPGLAGKETQYF.

The genes are TRBV2 and TRBJ2-3; 8 nucleotides agree with TRBD2. The CDR3 totals 15 residues. V shed 0 bases and J 8 bases; nucleotides not matched to a gene: 7. CDR1 is SNHLY, CDR2 FYNNEI, per germline. CDR3 in amino acids: CASSEALAGGGTQYF. CDR3 in DNA: TGTGCCAGCAGTGAAGCGCTTGCGGGAGGAGGTACGCAGTATTTT. Full variable domain (outside the CDR3, taken from reference TRBV2 and TRBJ2-3): EPEVTQTPSHQVTQMGQEVILRCVPISNHLYFYWYRQILGQKVEFLVSFYNNEISEKSEIFDDQFSVERPDGSNFTLKIRSTKLEDSAMYFCASSEALAGGGTQYFGPGTRLTVL.

The chain has TRBV5-1 and TRBJ2-2, with a weak D call TRBD2 (7 bases). Germline assignment: CDR1 SGHRS and CDR2 YFSETQ. CDR3 length equals 17 residues. The V gene lost 5 bases and the J gene lost 7 bases, with 24 bases spanning the gap. CDR3 sequence: CASRPPSGGGAGGELFF. The CDR3 DNA reads as TGCGCCAGCAGGCCCCCGAGTGGGGGGGGCGCAGGCGGGGAGCTGTTTTTT.

The chain recombines TRBV11-2 with TRBJ1-1; no reliable D call. Germline values: CDR1 SGHAT, CDR2 FQNNGV. V lost 4 bases to trimming and J lost 8 bases, with 14 bases between them. The CDR3 has 13 residues. The chain's CDR3 is CASSSFPVPEAFF. CDR3 bases: TGTGCCAGCAGCTCCTTCCCCGTCCCCGAAGCTTTCTTT.

About this clone itself: Other DNA sequences from this sample encode an identical CDR3 as well. CDR3 DNA: TGCAGTGCTAAAGACAGGGGCGGCTACACCTTC. Translation gives CSAKDRGGYTF. The rearrangement joins TRBV20-1 to TRBJ1-2; 8 bases map to TRBD1. V shed 4 bases, J shed 8 bases, and the junction held 3 bases outside the gene matches. CDR1 and CDR2 from the germline V gene are DFQATT and SNEGSKA (reference sequence). The CDR3 consists of 11 residues.

The chain uses TRBV25-1 and TRBJ1-5, with D unresolved. Trimming removed 3 bases at V and 1 base at J, with 7 bases between. This CDR3 spans 14 amino acids. Germline loops: CDR1 MGHDK, CDR2 SYGVNS. The CDR3 region is CASSELGSNQPQHF. CDR3 DNA: TGTGCCAGCAGTGAGTTGGGAAGCAATCAGCCCCAGCATTTT.

This chain joins TRBV7-3 and TRBJ2-3, with no clear D. Per germline, CDR1 SGHTA and CDR2 FQGTGA. V gave up 2 bases and J gave up 4 bases, with 7 bases separating them. The CDR3 is made up of 13 amino acids. The CDR3 protein is CASSLDIADTQYF. The CDR3 nucleotides read TGTGCCAGCAGCTTAGATATTGCAGATACGCAGTATTTT.

This sequence joins TRBV29-1 and TRBJ1-2; 7 nucleotides match TRBD1. Germline CDR1 is SQVTM and CDR2 is ANQGSEA. Unmatched junction bases numbered 19, after V lost 2 bases and J lost 7 bases. The CDR3 is made up of 17 amino acids. Written as DNA, the CDR3 is TGCAGCGTTGAATCCTTACCTTCCCGAGGGGGCGGAGGTGGCTACACCTTC. Translating gives CSVESLPSRGGGGGYTF.

As concerns this clone: Additional DNA sequences in this sample encode the identical CDR3. The chain carries TRBV7-9 and TRBJ2-3; 9 positions match TRBD2. CDR1 SEHNR and CDR2 FQNEAQ come from the germline V gene (reference sequence). V shed 1 base and J 5 bases; nucleotides not matched to a gene: 1. The CDR3 extends over 14 amino acids. CDR3 residues: CASSLGTSEDTQYF. DNA of the CDR3: TGTGCCAGCAGCTTAGGGACTAGCGAAGATACGCAGTATTTT.

The chain links TRBV19 to TRBJ1-5, with 10 bases lining up with TRBD1. Germline V CDR1 and CDR2: LNHDA, SQIVND (reference sequence). The CDR3 consists of 17 residues. V trimming: 4 bases; J trimming: 6 bases; junction bases outside the gene matches: 12. CDR3 in amino acids: CASSTQPKTGGSQPQHF. As DNA, the CDR3 is TGTGCCAGTAGTACCCAACCTAAGACAGGGGGCAGTCAGCCCCAGCATTTT. Based on the CDR3 plus reference TRBV19 and TRBJ1-5, the full variable domain is DGGITQSPKYLFRKEGQNVTLSCEQNLNHDAMYWYRQDPGQGLRLIYYSQIVNDFQKGDIAEGYSVSREKKESFPLTVTSAQKNPTAFYLCASSTQPKTGGSQPQHFGDGTRLSIL.

This sequence joins TRBV18 and TRBJ2-7; either TRBD1 or TRBD2 may supply D (5 bases each). There are 14 residues in the CDR3. In germline, CDR1 is KGHSH, CDR2 LQKENI. V lost 4 bases to trimming and J lost 2 bases, with 12 bases between them. The CDR3 loop reads CASSRDRNPYEQYF. The CDR3 DNA reads TGTGCCAGCTCACGGGACCGCAACCCCTACGAGCAGTACTTC.

This sequence joins TRBV7-9 and TRBJ2-5; D not certain. From germline, CDR1 is SEHNR and CDR2 FQNEAQ (reference sequence). This CDR3 has 15 residues. V was cut by 1 base and J by 5 bases, with 14 bases left in between. CDR3 nucleotides: TGTGCCAGCAGCTTAGATCGGATATCTTCCGAGACCCAGTACTTC. Translated, it gives CASSLDRISSETQYF.

A single count supports this clone. This sample also contains other DNA sequences that code for the same CDR3. The chain has TRBV9 and TRBJ2-1; TRBD2 matches 11 bases. Losses at the gene ends were 4 bases for V and 2 bases for J; bases not matched to a gene: 2. There are 15 residues in the CDR3. Germline-derived CDR1 and CDR2 are SGDLS and YYNGEE. The CDR3 bases are TGTGCCAGCAGCTCACTAGCGGGAGCCTACAATGAGCAGTTCTTC. It yields the protein CASSSLAGAYNEQFF.

This chain links TRBV5-5 with TRBJ1-5; D unresolved. The length of the CDR3 is 15 residues. CDR1 SGHKS and CDR2 YYEKEE come from the germline V gene (reference sequence). V shed 4 bases and J shed 0 bases, with 11 bases lying between them. CDR3 in amino acids: CASSPLGFSNQPQHF. CDR3 nucleotides: TGTGCCAGCAGCCCCCTCGGTTTTAGCAATCAGCCCCAGCATTTT.

This chain connects TRBV4-3 to TRBJ2-6; perhaps TRBD2 as D (7 bases). Trimming shortened V by 0 bases and J by 4 bases, and 13 bases separated the two germline ends. The CDR3 has 17 amino acids. CDR1 and CDR2 (germline): LGHNA, YSLEER. CDR3: CASSQDRGAAGANVLTF. As DNA, the CDR3 is TGCGCCAGCAGCCAAGATCGGGGGGCTGCCGGGGCCAACGTCCTGACTTTC.

This chain links TRBV4-2 with TRBJ1-2, with TRBD1 matching over 7 bases. Trimming removed 3 bases from V and 6 bases from J; junction bases left unmatched: 13. The CDR3 sequence is 16 residues long. Germline V gives CDR1 LGHNA, CDR2 YNFKEQ. CDR3 amino acids: CASSQERQGQIDGYTF. In nucleotides, the CDR3 is TGTGCCAGCAGCCAGGAAAGACAGGGCCAGATAGATGGCTACACCTTC.

The V and J genes are TRBV30 and TRBJ2-4, with D possibly being TRBD2 (5 bases). CDR1 and CDR2 from the germline V gene are GTSNPN and SVGIG (reference sequence). The CDR3 extends over 13 amino acids. Trimming removed 5 bases at V and 0 bases at J, with 8 bases between. The CDR3 bases are TGTGCCTGGGCCGGGGTAGCCAAAAACATTCAGTACTTC. It specifies CAWAGVAKNIQYF.

V and J are TRBV6-6 and TRBJ2-1; weak D call: TRBD1 (6 bases). V was trimmed by 2 bases and J by 7 bases, leaving 12 bases between them. This CDR3 contains 14 residues. Germline V gene data show CDR1 as MNHNY and CDR2 as SVGAGI (reference sequence). CDR3 sequence reads: CASSYLGARNEQFF. CDR3 sequence (DNA): TGTGCCAGCAGTTACCTGGGGGCACGGAATGAGCAGTTCTTC.